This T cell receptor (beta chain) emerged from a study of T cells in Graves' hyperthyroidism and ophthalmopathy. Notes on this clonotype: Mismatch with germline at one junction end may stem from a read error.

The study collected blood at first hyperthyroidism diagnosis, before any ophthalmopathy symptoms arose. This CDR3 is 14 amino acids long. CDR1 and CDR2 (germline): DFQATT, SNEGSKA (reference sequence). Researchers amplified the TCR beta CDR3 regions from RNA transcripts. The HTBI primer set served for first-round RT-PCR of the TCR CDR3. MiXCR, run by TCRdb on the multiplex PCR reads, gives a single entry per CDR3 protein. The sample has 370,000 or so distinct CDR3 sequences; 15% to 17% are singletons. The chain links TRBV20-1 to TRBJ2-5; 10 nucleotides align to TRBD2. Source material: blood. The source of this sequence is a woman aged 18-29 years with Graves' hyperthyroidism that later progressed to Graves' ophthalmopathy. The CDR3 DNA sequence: TGCAGTGCTTCTAGCGGGAGTTACCAGGAGACCAAGTACTTC. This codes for CSASSGSYQETKYF.